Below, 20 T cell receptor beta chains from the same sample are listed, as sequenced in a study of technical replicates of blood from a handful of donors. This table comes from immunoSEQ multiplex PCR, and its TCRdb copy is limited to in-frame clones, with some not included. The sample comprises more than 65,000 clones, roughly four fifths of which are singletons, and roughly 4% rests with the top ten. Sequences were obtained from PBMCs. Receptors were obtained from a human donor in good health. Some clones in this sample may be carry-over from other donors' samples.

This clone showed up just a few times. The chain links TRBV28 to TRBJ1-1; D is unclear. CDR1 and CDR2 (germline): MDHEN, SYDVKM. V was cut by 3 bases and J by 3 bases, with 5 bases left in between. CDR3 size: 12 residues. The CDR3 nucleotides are TGTGCCAGCAGTTTTAGATACACTGAAGCTTTCTTT. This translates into CASSFRYTEAFF.

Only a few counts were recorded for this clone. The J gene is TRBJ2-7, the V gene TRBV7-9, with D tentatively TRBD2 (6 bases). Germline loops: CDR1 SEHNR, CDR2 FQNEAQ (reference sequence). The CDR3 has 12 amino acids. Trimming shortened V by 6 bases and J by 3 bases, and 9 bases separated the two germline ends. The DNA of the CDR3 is TGTGCCAGCAGGTCGACTAGCTACGAGCAGTACTTC. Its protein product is CASRSTSYEQYF.

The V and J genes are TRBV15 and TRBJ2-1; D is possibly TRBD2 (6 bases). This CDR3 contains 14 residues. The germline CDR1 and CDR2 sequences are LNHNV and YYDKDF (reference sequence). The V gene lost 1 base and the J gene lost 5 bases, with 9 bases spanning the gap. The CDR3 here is CATSRGGVDNEQFF. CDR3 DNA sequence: TGTGCCACCAGCAGAGGGGGGGTGGACAATGAGCAGTTCTTC.

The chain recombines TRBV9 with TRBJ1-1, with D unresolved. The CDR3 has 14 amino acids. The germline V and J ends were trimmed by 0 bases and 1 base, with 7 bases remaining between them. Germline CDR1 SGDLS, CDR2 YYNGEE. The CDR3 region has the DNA TGTGCCAGCAGCGTAGTTGGAGGGAACACTGAAGCTTTCTTT. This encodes CASSVVGGNTEAFF.

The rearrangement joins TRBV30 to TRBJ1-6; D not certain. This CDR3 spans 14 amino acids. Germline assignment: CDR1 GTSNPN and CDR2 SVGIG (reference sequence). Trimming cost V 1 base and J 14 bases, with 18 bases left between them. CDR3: CAWSDGPPGGALHF. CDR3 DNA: TGTGCCTGGAGTGACGGCCCCCCGGGCGGGGCCCTCCACTTT.

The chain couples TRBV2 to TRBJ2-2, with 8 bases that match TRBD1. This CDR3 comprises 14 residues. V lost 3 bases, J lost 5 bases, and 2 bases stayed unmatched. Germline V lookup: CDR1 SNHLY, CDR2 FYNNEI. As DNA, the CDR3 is TGTGCCAGCAGTGAGGACAGGGCGACCGGGGAGCTGTTTTTT. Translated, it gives CASSEDRATGELFF. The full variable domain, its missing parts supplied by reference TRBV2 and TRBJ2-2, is EPEVTQTPSHQVTQMGQEVILRCVPISNHLYFYWYRQILGQKVEFLVSFYNNEISEKSEIFDDQFSVERPDGSNFTLKIRSTKLEDSAMYFCASSEDRATGELFFGEGSRLTVL.

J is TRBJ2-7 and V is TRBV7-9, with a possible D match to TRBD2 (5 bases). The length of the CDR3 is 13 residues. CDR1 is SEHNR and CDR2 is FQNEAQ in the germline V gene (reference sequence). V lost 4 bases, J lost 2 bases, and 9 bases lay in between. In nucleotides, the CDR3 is TGTGCCAGCAGCTCCCTCGGGGCCTACGAGCAGTACTTC. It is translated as CASSSLGAYEQYF.

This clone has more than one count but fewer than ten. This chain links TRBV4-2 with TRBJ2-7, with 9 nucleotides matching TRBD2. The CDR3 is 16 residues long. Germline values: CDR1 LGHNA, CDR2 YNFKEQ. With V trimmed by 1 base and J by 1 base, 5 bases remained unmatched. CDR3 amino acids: CASSQGVAGESYEQYF. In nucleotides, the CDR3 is TGTGCCAGCAGCCAAGGTGTAGCGGGAGAATCCTACGAGCAGTACTTC.

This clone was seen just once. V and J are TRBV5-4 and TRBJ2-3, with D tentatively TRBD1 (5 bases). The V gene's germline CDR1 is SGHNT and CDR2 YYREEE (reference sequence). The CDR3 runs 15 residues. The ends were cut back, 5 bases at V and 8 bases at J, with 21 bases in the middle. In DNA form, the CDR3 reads TGTGCCAGCAGTTATGACAGTTCGGGTGTGGCTACGCAGTATTTT. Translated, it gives CASSYDSSGVATQYF.

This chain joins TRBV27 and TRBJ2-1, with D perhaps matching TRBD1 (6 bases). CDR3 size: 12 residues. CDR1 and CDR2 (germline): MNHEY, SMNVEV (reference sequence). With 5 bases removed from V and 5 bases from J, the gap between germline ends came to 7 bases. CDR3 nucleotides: TGTGCCAGCAGTGGGACAAACAATGAGCAGTTCTTC. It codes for CASSGTNNEQFF.

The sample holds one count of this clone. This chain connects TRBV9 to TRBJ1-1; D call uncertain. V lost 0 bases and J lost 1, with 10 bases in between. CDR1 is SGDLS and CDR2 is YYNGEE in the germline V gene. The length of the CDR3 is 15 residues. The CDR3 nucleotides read TGTGCCAGCAGCGTAGTGGGCTCGGCGAACACTGAAGCTTTCTTT. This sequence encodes CASSVVGSANTEAFF.

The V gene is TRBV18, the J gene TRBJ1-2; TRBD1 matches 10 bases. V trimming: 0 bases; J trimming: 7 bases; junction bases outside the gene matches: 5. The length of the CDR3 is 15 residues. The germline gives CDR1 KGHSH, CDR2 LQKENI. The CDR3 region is CASSPPGQGRGGYTF. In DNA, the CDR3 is TGTGCCAGCTCACCACCGGGACAGGGGAGGGGTGGCTACACCTTC. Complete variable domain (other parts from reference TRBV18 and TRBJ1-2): NAGVMQNPRHLVRRRGQEARLRCSPMKGHSHVYWYRQLPEEGLKFMVYLQKENIIDESGMPKERFSAEFPKEGPSILRIQQVVRGDSAAYFCASSPPGQGRGGYTFGSGTRLTVV.

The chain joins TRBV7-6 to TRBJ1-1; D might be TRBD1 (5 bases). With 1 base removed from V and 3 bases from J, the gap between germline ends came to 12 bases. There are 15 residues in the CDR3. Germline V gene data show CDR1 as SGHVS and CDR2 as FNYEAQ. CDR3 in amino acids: CASSLVWGGDTEAFF. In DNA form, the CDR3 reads TGTGCCAGCAGCTTAGTTTGGGGCGGGGACACTGAAGCTTTCTTT.

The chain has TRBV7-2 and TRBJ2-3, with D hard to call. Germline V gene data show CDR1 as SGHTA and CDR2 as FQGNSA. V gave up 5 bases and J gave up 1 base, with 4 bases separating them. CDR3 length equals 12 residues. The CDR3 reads CASSQGTDTQYF. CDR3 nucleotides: TGTGCCAGCAGCCAGGGCACAGATACGCAGTATTTT. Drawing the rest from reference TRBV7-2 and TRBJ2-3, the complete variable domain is GAGVSQSPSNKVTEKGKDVELRCDPISGHTALYWYRQSLGQGLEFLIYFQGNSAPDKSGLPSDRFSAERTGGSVSTLTIQRTQQEDSAVYLCASSQGTDTQYFGPGTRLTVL.

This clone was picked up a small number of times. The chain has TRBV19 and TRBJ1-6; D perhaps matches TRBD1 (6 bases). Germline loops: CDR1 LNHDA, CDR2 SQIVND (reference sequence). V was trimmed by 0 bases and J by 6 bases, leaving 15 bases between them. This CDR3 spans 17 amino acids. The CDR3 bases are TGTGCCAGTAGTATAGATCCCAGCGGCAGGGGTAATTCACCCCTCCACTTT. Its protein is CASSIDPSGRGNSPLHF.

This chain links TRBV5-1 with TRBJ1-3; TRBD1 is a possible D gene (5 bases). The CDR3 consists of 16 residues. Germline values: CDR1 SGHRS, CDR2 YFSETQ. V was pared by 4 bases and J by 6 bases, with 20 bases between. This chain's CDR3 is CASSPYPGQGINTIYF. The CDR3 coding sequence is TGCGCCAGCAGCCCCTACCCTGGACAAGGCATAAACACCATATATTTT.

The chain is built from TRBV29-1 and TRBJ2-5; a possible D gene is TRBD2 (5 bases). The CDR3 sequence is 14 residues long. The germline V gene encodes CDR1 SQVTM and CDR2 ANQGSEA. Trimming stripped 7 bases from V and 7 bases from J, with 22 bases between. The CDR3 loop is CSALRQDNRGTQYF. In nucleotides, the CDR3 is TGCAGCGCCCTACGACAAGACAATCGGGGGACCCAGTACTTC.

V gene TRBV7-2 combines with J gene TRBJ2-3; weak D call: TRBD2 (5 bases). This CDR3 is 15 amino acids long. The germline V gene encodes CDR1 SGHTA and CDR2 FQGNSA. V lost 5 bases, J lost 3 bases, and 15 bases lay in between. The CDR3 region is CASSLMLSGTDTQYF. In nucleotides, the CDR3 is TGTGCCAGCAGCCTGATGCTGAGCGGAACAGATACGCAGTATTTT.

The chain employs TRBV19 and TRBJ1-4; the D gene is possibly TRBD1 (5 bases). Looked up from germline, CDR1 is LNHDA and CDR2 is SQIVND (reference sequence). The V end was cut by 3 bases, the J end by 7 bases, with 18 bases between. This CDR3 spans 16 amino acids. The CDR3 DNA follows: TGTGCCAGTAGTATTGGGGCAGGTTCTTTCAGTGAAAAACTGTTTTTT. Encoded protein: CASSIGAGSFSEKLFF.

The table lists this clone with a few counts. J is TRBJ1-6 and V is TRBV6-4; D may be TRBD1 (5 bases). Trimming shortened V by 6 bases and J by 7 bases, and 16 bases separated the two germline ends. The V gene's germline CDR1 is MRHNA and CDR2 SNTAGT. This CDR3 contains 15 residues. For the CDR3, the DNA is TGTGCCAGCAGGGCCGGGGGGGATTTGAATTCACCCCTCCACTTT. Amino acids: CASRAGGDLNSPLHF.